This T cell receptor (beta chain) originates from a study of blood T cell repertoires in COVID-19. TCRdb's table, derived via immunoSEQ multiplex PCR, lists solely in-frame clones and lacks some. The sample records 250,000 to 350,000 clones, about 90% being singletons. The sequence came from a woman between 45 and 60 years old with COVID-19, enrolled during active disease. The material sequenced was peripheral blood.

The CDR3 coding sequence is TGTGCCAGCAGCTTTAGATGGACGGACTTAAGGACGGAGACCCAGTACTTC. Protein product: CASSFRWTDLRTETQYF. The rearrangement uses TRBV7-8 and TRBJ2-5; tentatively, D is TRBD2 (5 bases). The V gene lost 3 bases and the J gene lost 5 bases, with 22 bases spanning the gap. The germline V gene has CDR1 SGHVS and CDR2 FQNEAQ. The CDR3 sequence is 17 residues long.